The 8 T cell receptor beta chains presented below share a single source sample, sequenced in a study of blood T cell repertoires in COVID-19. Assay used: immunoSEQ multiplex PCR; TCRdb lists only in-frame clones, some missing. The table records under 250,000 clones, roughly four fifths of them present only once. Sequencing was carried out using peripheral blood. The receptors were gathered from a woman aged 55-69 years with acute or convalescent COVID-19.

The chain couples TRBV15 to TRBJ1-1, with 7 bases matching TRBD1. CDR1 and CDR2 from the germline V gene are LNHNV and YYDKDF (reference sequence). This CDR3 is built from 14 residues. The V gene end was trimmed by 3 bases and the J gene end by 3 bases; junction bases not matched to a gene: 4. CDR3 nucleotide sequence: TGTGCCACCAGCAGGACAGGGACCGACACTGAAGCTTTCTTT. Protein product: CATSRTGTDTEAFF.

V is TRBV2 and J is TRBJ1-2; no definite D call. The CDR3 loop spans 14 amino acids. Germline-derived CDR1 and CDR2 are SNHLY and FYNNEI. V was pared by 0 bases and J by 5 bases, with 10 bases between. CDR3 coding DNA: TGTGCCAGCAGTGAAGCGGGCCAGTTTTATGGCTACACCTTC. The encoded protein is CASSEAGQFYGYTF.

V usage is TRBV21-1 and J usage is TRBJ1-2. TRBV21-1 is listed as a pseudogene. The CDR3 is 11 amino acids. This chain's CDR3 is CASSKTRGYTF. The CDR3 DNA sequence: TGTGCCAGCAGCAAAACCAGAGGATACACCTTC.

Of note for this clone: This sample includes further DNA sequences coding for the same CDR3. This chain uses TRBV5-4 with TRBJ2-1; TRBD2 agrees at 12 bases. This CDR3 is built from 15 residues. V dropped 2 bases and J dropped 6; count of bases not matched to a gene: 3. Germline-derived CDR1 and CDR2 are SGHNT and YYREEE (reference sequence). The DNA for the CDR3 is TGTGCCAGCAGCTTACCACTAGCGGGGGGCAATGAGCAGTTCTTC. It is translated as CASSLPLAGGNEQFF.

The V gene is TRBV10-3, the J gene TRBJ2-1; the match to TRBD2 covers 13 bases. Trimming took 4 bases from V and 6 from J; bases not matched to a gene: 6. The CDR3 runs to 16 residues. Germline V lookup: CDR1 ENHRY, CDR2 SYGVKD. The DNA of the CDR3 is TGTGCCATCAGTGGGGCCGGACTAGCGGGGGCCAATGAGCAGTTCTTC. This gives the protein CAISGAGLAGANEQFF.

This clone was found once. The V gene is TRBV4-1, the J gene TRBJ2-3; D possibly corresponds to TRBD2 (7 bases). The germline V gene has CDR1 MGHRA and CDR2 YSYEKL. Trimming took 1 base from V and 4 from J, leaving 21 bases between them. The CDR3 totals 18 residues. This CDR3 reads CASSQVTGGPKEADTQYF. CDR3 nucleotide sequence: TGCGCCAGCAGCCAAGTTACCGGGGGGCCCAAGGAAGCAGATACGCAGTATTTT.

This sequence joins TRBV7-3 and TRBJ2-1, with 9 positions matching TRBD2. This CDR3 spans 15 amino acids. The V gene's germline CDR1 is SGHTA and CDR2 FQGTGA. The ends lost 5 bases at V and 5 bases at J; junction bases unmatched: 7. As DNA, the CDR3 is TGTGCCAGCAGCCGTAGCGGGGGCCAGAACAATGAGCAGTTCTTC. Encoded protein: CASSRSGGQNNEQFF. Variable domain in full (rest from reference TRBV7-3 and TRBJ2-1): GAGVSQTPSNKVTEKGKYVELRCDPISGHTALYWYRQSLGQGPEFLIYFQGTGAADDSGLPNDRFFAVRPEGSVSTLKIQRTERGDSAVYLCASSRSGGQNNEQFFGPGTRLTVL.

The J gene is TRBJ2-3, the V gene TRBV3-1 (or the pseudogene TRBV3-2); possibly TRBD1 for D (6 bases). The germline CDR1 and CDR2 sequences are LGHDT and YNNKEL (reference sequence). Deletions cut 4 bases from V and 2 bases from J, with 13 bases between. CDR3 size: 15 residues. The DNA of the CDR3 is TGTGCCAGCAGCCTAACCGGACAGAACACAGATACGCAGTATTTT. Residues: CASSLTGQNTDTQYF.